This T cell receptor (beta chain) was captured by sequencing in a study of T cell repertoires in cytomegalovirus infection. Study-wide background: An indication of both CMV infection and matching HLA type came from public TCR beta signatures.

V trimming: 3 bases; J trimming: 4 bases; junction bases outside the gene matches: 12. This CDR3 is 17 amino acids long. This clonotype appeared many times. TCRdb passed the reads through MiXCR, listing each CDR3 protein once. There are about 490,000 distinct CDR3 sequences in the sample; more than 15% occur only once, and roughly a quarter lies in the top ten. The receptor was isolated from a human donor in good health (CMV status not recorded). Some clones in this sample may be carry-over from other donors' samples. The sample was CD8+ T cells from PBMCs. The chain uses TRBV12-3 or TRBV12-4 and TRBJ2-3; 8 bases map to TRBD2. CDR3 region: CASSFSRGAGEADTQYF. CDR3 in DNA: TGTGCCAGCAGTTTCTCCAGAGGAGCGGGAGAGGCAGATACGCAGTATTTT.